A single sample gave rise to the 17 T cell receptor beta chains below, sequenced in a study of T cells in Graves' hyperthyroidism and ophthalmopathy. RNA transcripts provided the source from which TCR beta CDR3 regions were amplified. The primer set for the first-round RT-PCR of the TCR CDR3 was HTBI. Each CDR3 protein gets one entry after TCRdb re-called the multiplex PCR reads with MiXCR. This table has around 500,000 distinct CDR3 sequences, 13% to 15% appearing once. Sequencing was performed on blood. The receptor set was obtained from a woman between 18 and 29 years old with Graves' hyperthyroidism.

This clonotype was counted many times. The chain couples TRBV6-4 to TRBJ2-3; D not resolved. CDR3 length equals 17 residues. Looked up from germline, CDR1 is MRHNA and CDR2 is SNTAGT. The germline V and J ends were trimmed by 0 bases and 5 bases, with 18 bases remaining between them. The CDR3 here is CASSDSVGARGVDTQYF. CDR3 coding DNA: TGTGCCAGCAGTGACTCCGTTGGCGCTAGAGGTGTAGATACGCAGTATTTT.

This chain joins TRBV20-1 and TRBJ1-1; D is undetermined. The V gene's germline CDR1 is DFQATT and CDR2 SNEGSKA (reference sequence). The length of the CDR3 is 14 residues. V was pared by 6 bases and J by 5 bases, with 19 bases between. The chain's CDR3 is CSARLRDSRTEAFF. As DNA, the CDR3 is TGCAGTGCGCGACTAAGGGATTCGCGTACTGAAGCTTTCTTT.

Many counts were recorded for this clonotype. The chain employs TRBV2 and TRBJ2-7, with 9 bases lining up with TRBD1. Germline loops: CDR1 SNHLY, CDR2 FYNNEI. CDR3 size: 16 residues. Germline trimming cut 8 bases from V and 1 base from J; bases unmatched to any gene: 12. This CDR3 reads CASEAYRGRLSYEQYV. As DNA, the CDR3 is TGTGCCAGCGAGGCCTACAGGGGGCGTCTTTCCTACGAGCAGTACGTC.

The sample holds a few counts of this clonotype. The chain has TRBV6-2 or TRBV6-3 and TRBJ1-1; D not resolved. Per germline, CDR1 MNHEY and CDR2 SVGEGT. The ends were cut back, 5 bases at V and 11 bases at J, with 21 bases in the middle. The CDR3 has 14 amino acids. DNA for the CDR3: TGTGCCAGCAGTCTCTACTTGGACTTCTACGAGGCTTTCTTT. The encoded protein is CASSLYLDFYEAFF.

This clonotype came up many times. The chain recombines TRBV5-1 with TRBJ2-1; unclear D gene. CDR1 SGHRS and CDR2 YFSETQ come from the germline V gene. The CDR3 is 15 residues long. Trimming removed 1 base at V and 6 bases at J, with 14 bases between. The CDR3 protein is CASSLTTDGLNEQFF. CDR3 DNA sequence: TGCGCCAGCAGCTTGACTACCGATGGGCTCAATGAGCAGTTCTTC.

This clonotype was seen repeatedly, ten times or more. The rearrangement joins TRBV6-1 to TRBJ2-2; 7 nucleotides align to TRBD2. Per the germline V gene, CDR1 is MNHNS and CDR2 is SASEGT. The CDR3 is 15 amino acids. The trim removed 6 bases at V and 1 base at J, leaving 5 bases unmatched. The CDR3 spells CASRGERENTGELFF. The CDR3 nucleotides read TGTGCCAGCAGGGGCGAGCGGGAGAACACCGGGGAGCTGTTTTTT.

The sample holds a few counts of this clonotype. The chain combines TRBV10-3 with TRBJ2-5, with a possible D match to TRBD1 (6 bases). Germline-derived CDR1 and CDR2 are ENHRY and SYGVKD. The V gene lost 0 bases and the J gene lost 5 bases, with 13 bases spanning the gap. This CDR3 region has 15 residues. For the CDR3, the DNA is TGTGCCATCAGTGAGTCCCGGGAAAGGGGGGAGACCCAGTACTTC. Its translation is CAISESRERGETQYF.

This clonotype was counted between two and nine times. The V and J genes are TRBV15 and TRBJ1-1; possibly TRBD1 for D (6 bases). The CDR3 is 15 residues long. CDR1 LNHNV and CDR2 YYDKDF come from the germline V gene (reference sequence). The V and J ends lost 7 bases and 0 bases respectively, with 15 bases between them. The CDR3 DNA follows: TGTGCCACCAACGACAGGTATCTGATGAACACTGAAGCTTTCTTT. Amino acids: CATNDRYLMNTEAFF.

This clonotype was picked up many times. In DNA, the CDR3 is TGTGCCAGCAGCCTCGTAGCTAGTGAGCAGTTCTTC. Encoded protein: CASSLVASEQFF. V gene TRBV5-8 combines with J gene TRBJ2-1; D gene uncertain. The ends were cut back, 4 bases at V and 9 bases at J, with 11 bases in the middle. Germline CDR1 SGHTS, CDR2 YDEGEE. This CDR3 region has 12 residues.

This clonotype was seen many times. The J gene is TRBJ2-5, the V gene TRBV4-1; the D call may be TRBD1 or TRBD2 (5 bases each). This CDR3 comprises 13 residues. V was trimmed by 4 bases and J by 4 bases, leaving 10 bases between them. Looked up from germline, CDR1 is MGHRA and CDR2 is YSYEKL. The CDR3 DNA follows: TGCGCCAGCAGCCTAGGGGACCGAGAGACCCAGTACTTC. Amino acid sequence: CASSLGDRETQYF.

This clonotype occurred many times. V is TRBV7-3 and J is TRBJ2-1; TRBD2 might be the D (5 bases). V was pared by 0 bases and J by 7 bases, with 13 bases between. Per germline, CDR1 SGHTA and CDR2 FQGTGA. The CDR3 length is 15 residues. CDR3 sequence reads: CASSLTRTGRNEQFF. The CDR3 nucleotides are TGTGCCAGCAGCTTAACCAGGACGGGAAGGAATGAGCAGTTCTTC. The full variable domain, its missing parts supplied by reference TRBV7-3 and TRBJ2-1, is GAGVSQTPSNKVTEKGKYVELRCDPISGHTALYWYRQSLGQGPEFLIYFQGTGAADDSGLPNDRFFAVRPEGSVSTLKIQRTERGDSAVYLCASSLTRTGRNEQFFGPGTRLTVL.

This clonotype was recorded at least ten times. The chain joins TRBV20-1 to TRBJ2-5; 7 bases align to TRBD1. The germline CDR1 and CDR2 sequences are DFQATT and SNEGSKA (reference sequence). V dropped 5 bases and J dropped 4; count of bases not matched to a gene: 10. The CDR3 runs to 14 residues. The CDR3: CSAFRQGWVETQYF. The CDR3 nucleotides are TGCAGTGCTTTTCGACAGGGATGGGTAGAGACCCAGTACTTC.

At least ten counts were recorded for this clonotype. The rearrangement links TRBV30 to TRBJ1-6; D might be TRBD1 (5 bases). This CDR3 has 18 residues. V lost 3 bases and J lost 9, with 27 bases in between. Germline V lookup: CDR1 GTSNPN, CDR2 SVGIG (reference sequence). The CDR3 protein is CAWRNVGGKRGGTSPLHF. The DNA of the CDR3 is TGTGCCTGGAGGAACGTAGGAGGGAAAAGGGGTGGAACTTCACCCCTCCACTTT.

The V call is TRBV7-2, the J call TRBJ2-6; D gene ambiguous. The V gene's germline CDR1 is SGHTA and CDR2 FQGNSA. The V and J ends lost 2 bases and 0 bases respectively, with 20 bases between them. There are 20 residues in the CDR3. The CDR3 sequence: CASSLPQDGFQLSGANVLTF. The CDR3 DNA sequence: TGTGCCAGCAGCTTACCTCAGGACGGTTTTCAGCTCTCTGGGGCCAACGTCCTGACTTTC. The full variable domain, with the rest looked up from reference TRBV7-2 and TRBJ2-6, is GAGVSQSPSNKVTEKGKDVELRCDPISGHTALYWYRQSLGQGLEFLIYFQGNSAPDKSGLPSDRFSAERTGGSVSTLTIQRTQQEDSAVYLCASSLPQDGFQLSGANVLTFGAGSRLTVL.

This clonotype was observed a handful of times. The V gene is TRBV19, the J gene TRBJ2-2; unclear D gene. Trimming removed 9 bases at V and 4 bases at J, with 15 bases between. CDR1 and CDR2 (germline): LNHDA, SQIVND (reference sequence). CDR3 size: 14 residues. This CDR3 is CASHRPSGTGELFF. CDR3 coding DNA: TGTGCCAGCCATCGGCCCTCGGGCACCGGGGAGCTGTTTTTT.

The chain couples TRBV9 to TRBJ1-4, with TRBD1 matching 8 bases. CDR1 and CDR2 (germline): SGDLS, YYNGEE. The ends lost 3 bases at V and 5 bases at J; junction bases unmatched: 6. CDR3 length equals 15 residues. Written as DNA, the CDR3 is TGTGCCAGCAGCGGAAACGACAGGGGAAATGAAAAACTGTTTTTT. Translated: CASSGNDRGNEKLFF. The entire variable domain, with the rest obtained from reference TRBV9 and TRBJ1-4, is as follows: DSGVTQTPKHLITATGQRVTLRCSPRSGDLSVYWYQQSLDQGLQFLIQYYNGEERAKGNILERFSAQQFPDLHSELNLSSLELGDSALYFCASSGNDRGNEKLFFGSGTQLSVL.

V usage is TRBV9 and J usage is TRBJ1-2; TRBD1 might be the D (5 bases). This CDR3 is 17 amino acids long. Trimming pared 2 bases from V and 4 bases from J, leaving 21 bases between. Germline V gene lookup returns CDR1 SGDLS and CDR2 YYNGEE. CDR3 in amino acids: CASSVGVGQPGTYGYTF. The CDR3 DNA sequence: TGTGCCAGCAGCGTGGGAGTTGGGCAGCCCGGGACCTATGGCTACACCTTC.